This is a list of T cell receptor beta chains from one sample in a study of CD8+ T cells in alopecia areata. Sequencing was performed with immunoSEQ multiplex PCR; in TCRdb, only in-frame clones are kept and a portion is missing. The sample yields approximately 180,000 clones, about 61% seen once. The sequenced sample was CD4+ T cells sorted from blood, obtained at approximately week 56, from a patient treated with tofacitinib. Source of these receptors: a human donor with alopecia areata. The CDR3 runs from the conserved cysteine through the conserved F or W. Fields, in order: clone size, J gene, V gene, D gene, CDR3 protein, CDR3 DNA. A D gene is named only where the DNA matches it firmly. Size is stated for part of the rows, as once, few or many counts, or as a class when the clone is expanded.

abundance: NA
j_gene: TRBJ2-7
v_gene: TRBV10-3
d_gene: NA
CDR3aa: CAISQGGYEQYF
CDR3nt: TGTGCCATCAGCCAGGGAGGCTACGAGCAGTACTTC

abundance: once
j_gene: TRBJ1-1
v_gene: TRBV7-9
d_gene: NA
CDR3aa: CASSSIGNTEAFF
CDR3nt: TGTGCCAGCAGCTCCATTGGGAACACTGAAGCTTTCTTT

abundance: few
j_gene: TRBJ1-2
v_gene: TRBV29-1
d_gene: NA
CDR3aa: CSVVGRLERGYTF
CDR3nt: TGCAGCGTTGTAGGCCGGTTGGAGAGAGGCTACACCTTC

abundance: NA
j_gene: TRBJ1-1
v_gene: TRBV6-1
d_gene: TRBD1
CDR3aa: CASILNRGLGTEAFF
CDR3nt: TGTGCCAGCATCTTAAACAGGGGTTTGGGCACTGAAGCTTTCTTT

abundance: NA
j_gene: TRBJ2-3
v_gene: TRBV9
d_gene: TRBD2
CDR3aa: CASSPGLAGARYTQYF
CDR3nt: TGTGCCAGCAGCCCCGGACTAGCGGGGGCGAGGTATACGCAGTATTTT

abundance: NA
j_gene: TRBJ1-2
v_gene: TRBV9
d_gene: NA
CDR3aa: CASSVDVGFGGYTF
CDR3nt: TGTGCCAGCAGCGTAGACGTGGGCTTTGGGGGCTACACCTTC

abundance: many
j_gene: TRBJ2-7
v_gene: TRBV5-1
d_gene: TRBD2
CDR3aa: CASSLDGRTSDEQYF
CDR3nt: TGCGCCAGCAGCTTGGATGGGCGGACTAGCGACGAGCAGTACTTC

abundance: many
j_gene: TRBJ2-1
v_gene: TRBV6-6
d_gene: TRBD1
CDR3aa: CASSYSGQGASEQFF
CDR3nt: TGTGCCAGCAGTTACTCGGGACAGGGGGCGAGTGAGCAGTTCTTC

abundance: NA
j_gene: TRBJ1-1
v_gene: TRBV5-4
d_gene: TRBD1
CDR3aa: CASSLQGANTEAFF
CDR3nt: TGTGCCAGCAGCTTGCAGGGGGCGAACACTGAAGCTTTCTTT

abundance: few
j_gene: TRBJ2-5
v_gene: TRBV14
d_gene: NA
CDR3aa: CASSQERAGHQETQYF
CDR3nt: TGTGCCAGCAGCCAAGAAAGGGCCGGGCACCAAGAGACCCAGTACTTC

abundance: NA
j_gene: TRBJ2-3
v_gene: TRBV25-1
d_gene: TRBD2
CDR3aa: CASSDTTSGGAMTDTQYF
CDR3nt: TGTGCCAGCAGTGACACGACTAGCGGGGGGGCCATGACAGATACGCAGTATTTT

abundance: NA
j_gene: TRBJ2-1
v_gene: TRBV19
d_gene: TRBD1
CDR3aa: CASVTTGQGKNEQFF
CDR3nt: TGTGCCAGCGTAACAACGGGACAGGGTAAAAATGAGCAGTTCTTC

abundance: NA
j_gene: TRBJ2-5
v_gene: TRBV19
d_gene: NA
CDR3aa: CASSIAASGETQYF
CDR3nt: TGTGCCAGTAGTATTGCGGCTAGTGGCGAGACCCAGTACTTC

abundance: NA
j_gene: TRBJ2-1
v_gene: TRBV6-5
d_gene: TRBD1
CDR3aa: CASSLPGQGYNEQFF
CDR3nt: TGTGCCAGCAGCCTGCCGGGACAGGGGTACAATGAGCAGTTCTTC

abundance: NA
j_gene: TRBJ1-2
v_gene: TRBV28
d_gene: TRBD1
CDR3aa: CASTVGTGGGYGYTF
CDR3nt: TGTGCCAGCACCGTCGGGACAGGGGGCGGGTATGGCTACACCTTC

abundance: NA
j_gene: TRBJ1-2
v_gene: TRBV7-2
d_gene: NA
CDR3aa: CASSLAVGGYGYTF
CDR3nt: TGTGCCAGCAGCTTAGCGGTAGGGGGCTATGGCTACACCTTC

abundance: NA
j_gene: TRBJ1-5
v_gene: TRBV30
d_gene: NA
CDR3aa: CAWSVQPNQPQHF
CDR3nt: TGTGCCTGGAGTGTCCAGCCCAATCAGCCCCAGCATTTT

abundance: NA
j_gene: TRBJ1-4
v_gene: TRBV5-6
d_gene: TRBD1
CDR3aa: CASSSEVVQDRSEKLFF
CDR3nt: TGTGCCAGCAGCTCGGAGGTAGTACAGGACAGGAGTGAAAAACTGTTTTTT

abundance: few
j_gene: TRBJ2-3
v_gene: TRBV5-4
d_gene: NA
CDR3aa: CASRAKQYTDTQYF
CDR3nt: TGTGCCAGCAGAGCTAAGCAGTACACAGATACGCAGTATTTT

abundance: NA
j_gene: TRBJ2-5
v_gene: TRBV29-1
d_gene: NA
CDR3aa: CSSLTRFRETQYF
CDR3nt: TGCAGCTCCCTGACTAGATTCCGGGAGACCCAGTACTTC

abundance: few
j_gene: TRBJ2-4
v_gene: TRBV29-1
d_gene: TRBD2
CDR3aa: CSAAGTGNIQYF
CDR3nt: TGCAGCGCAGCGGGAACTGGAAACATTCAGTACTTC

abundance: NA
j_gene: TRBJ2-3
v_gene: TRBV2
d_gene: NA
CDR3aa: CASSEGTDTQYF
CDR3nt: TGTGCCAGCAGCGAAGGGACCGATACGCAGTATTTT

abundance: few
j_gene: TRBJ2-1
v_gene: TRBV18
d_gene: NA
CDR3aa: CASSPSRYNEQFF
CDR3nt: TGTGCCAGCTCACCGTCCAGATACAATGAGCAGTTCTTC

abundance: NA
j_gene: TRBJ1-2
v_gene: TRBV23-1
d_gene: NA
CDR3aa: CASRRDREANYGYTF
CDR3nt: TGCGCCAGCAGGCGAGACAGAGAAGCTAACTATGGCTACACCTTC

abundance: few
j_gene: TRBJ2-5
v_gene: TRBV2
d_gene: NA
CDR3aa: CASSEGVRETQYF
CDR3nt: TGTGCCAGCAGTGAGGGGGTGCGAGAGACCCAGTACTTC

abundance: NA
j_gene: TRBJ2-7
v_gene: TRBV5-6
d_gene: NA
CDR3aa: CASSVIIVRDEQYF
CDR3nt: TGTGCCAGCAGCGTGATAATAGTGCGTGACGAGCAGTACTTC

abundance: NA
j_gene: TRBJ1-1
v_gene: TRBV5-1
d_gene: NA
CDR3aa: CASSSDPGMNTEAFF
CDR3nt: TGCGCCAGCAGCTCTGACCCGGGCATGAACACTGAAGCTTTCTTT

abundance: NA
j_gene: TRBJ2-5
v_gene: TRBV7-3
d_gene: TRBD1
CDR3aa: CASGETGVETQYF
CDR3nt: TGTGCCAGCGGAGAGACAGGGGTAGAGACCCAGTACTTC

abundance: once
j_gene: TRBJ2-3
v_gene: TRBV2
d_gene: TRBD2
CDR3aa: CASSRLAGGPSTDTQYF
CDR3nt: TGTGCCAGCAGTCGACTAGCGGGGGGGCCTAGCACAGATACGCAGTATTTT

abundance: few
j_gene: TRBJ2-5
v_gene: TRBV7-2
d_gene: TRBD2
CDR3aa: CASSLSSRGASQETQYF
CDR3nt: TGTGCCAGCAGCTTATCCTCGCGGGGGGCGAGCCAAGAGACCCAGTACTTC

abundance: NA
j_gene: TRBJ2-1
v_gene: TRBV6-1
d_gene: NA
CDR3aa: CASSELGLISYNEQFF
CDR3nt: TGTGCCAGCAGTGAACTGGGACTGATCTCCTACAATGAGCAGTTCTTC

abundance: NA
j_gene: TRBJ2-6
v_gene: TRBV5-1
d_gene: TRBD1
CDR3aa: CASSLGTGGSLSGANVLTF
CDR3nt: TGCGCCAGCAGCTTGGGGACAGGGGGTTCCCTCTCTGGGGCCAACGTCCTGACTTTC

abundance: NA
j_gene: TRBJ1-6
v_gene: TRBV25-1
d_gene: NA
CDR3aa: CASSEFGESPLHF
CDR3nt: TGTGCCAGCAGTGAATTCGGGGAATCACCCCTCCACTTT

abundance: NA
j_gene: TRBJ2-1
v_gene: TRBV6-5
d_gene: NA
CDR3aa: CASSATYNEQFF
CDR3nt: TGTGCCAGCTCAGCCACCTACAATGAGCAGTTCTTC

abundance: few
j_gene: TRBJ2-5
v_gene: TRBV30
d_gene: TRBD1
CDR3aa: CAWSSWDRALQETQYF
CDR3nt: TGTGCCTGGAGTTCTTGGGACAGGGCCCTCCAGGAGACCCAGTACTTC

abundance: few
j_gene: TRBJ2-5
v_gene: TRBV7-7
d_gene: NA
CDR3aa: CASSLVGKQETQYF
CDR3nt: TGTGCTAGCAGCTTAGTCGGGAAGCAAGAGACCCAGTACTTC

abundance: few
j_gene: TRBJ1-1
v_gene: TRBV29-1
d_gene: NA
CDR3aa: CSVRGGHTEAFF
CDR3nt: TGCAGCGTTAGGGGGGGGCACACTGAAGCTTTCTTT

abundance: NA
j_gene: TRBJ2-1
v_gene: TRBV2
d_gene: TRBD2
CDR3aa: CASRASGGLQFF
CDR3nt: TGTGCCAGCAGAGCTAGCGGGGGGCTGCAGTTCTTC

abundance: once
j_gene: TRBJ1-1
v_gene: TRBV30
d_gene: NA
CDR3aa: CAWSPRMMNTEAFF
CDR3nt: TGTGCCTGGAGTCCCCGGATGATGAACACTGAAGCTTTCTTT

abundance: few
j_gene: TRBJ2-5
v_gene: TRBV7-7
d_gene: NA
CDR3aa: CASSSLEGETQYF
CDR3nt: TGTGCCAGCAGCTCGCTGGAGGGGGAGACCCAGTACTTC

abundance: few
j_gene: TRBJ1-5
v_gene: TRBV9
d_gene: NA
CDR3aa: CASSVDAGGAHQPQHF
CDR3nt: TGTGCCAGCAGCGTAGACGCTGGGGGCGCACATCAGCCCCAGCATTTT

abundance: NA
j_gene: TRBJ1-1
v_gene: TRBV6-5
d_gene: NA
CDR3aa: CASSSLRGNTEAFF
CDR3nt: TGTGCCAGCAGCAGTCTGAGGGGGAACACTGAAGCTTTCTTT

abundance: NA
j_gene: TRBJ2-1
v_gene: TRBV6-1
d_gene: NA
CDR3aa: CASSERYEQFF
CDR3nt: TGTGCCAGCAGTGAAAGATATGAGCAGTTCTTC

abundance: once
j_gene: TRBJ2-1
v_gene: TRBV4-1
d_gene: TRBD1
CDR3aa: CASSQTGGSYNEQFF
CDR3nt: TGCGCCAGCAGCCAAACAGGGGGCTCCTACAATGAGCAGTTCTTC

abundance: NA
j_gene: TRBJ2-5
v_gene: TRBV14
d_gene: NA
CDR3aa: CASSQGTVETQYF
CDR3nt: TGTGCCAGCAGCCAAGGGACAGTCGAGACCCAGTACTTC

abundance: NA
j_gene: TRBJ2-5
v_gene: TRBV18
d_gene: NA
CDR3aa: CASSPPTGFMETQYF
CDR3nt: TGTGCCAGCTCACCGCCCACGGGGTTTATGGAGACCCAGTACTTC

abundance: many
j_gene: TRBJ1-5
v_gene: TRBV2
d_gene: NA
CDR3aa: CASSGQSSNQPQHF
CDR3nt: TGTGCCAGCAGTGGACAGTCGAGCAATCAGCCCCAGCATTTT

abundance: NA
j_gene: TRBJ2-5
v_gene: TRBV29-1
d_gene: TRBD2
CDR3aa: CSVEDSGGGSDGTILAETQYF
CDR3nt: TGCAGCGTTGAAGATTCTGGGGGGGGTTCCGACGGGACGATTCTGGCGGAGACCCAGTACTTC

abundance: NA
j_gene: TRBJ2-5
v_gene: TRBV23-1
d_gene: TRBD1
CDR3aa: CASSPWRAGGVETQYF
CDR3nt: TGCGCCAGCAGTCCCTGGCGGGCAGGGGGAGTAGAGACCCAGTACTTC